This T cell receptor (beta chain) is from a study of cytomegalovirus exposure and HLA in healthy donors. Germline V gene lookup returns CDR1 MGHDK and CDR2 SYGVNS. CDR3 length: 13 residues. With 1 base removed from V and 10 bases from J, the gap between germline ends came to 11 bases. Vbeta (60) and Jbeta (13) primers were used in the PCR. Sequencing was performed with immunoSEQ multiplex PCR; in TCRdb, only in-frame clones are kept and a portion is missing. The repertoire holds some 220,000 clones, with over 70% as singletons. The gene calls are TRBV25-1 and TRBJ2-1; D remains unclear. This sequence originates from a woman in her sixties in good health and CMV-seropositive. The sequenced sample consisted of PBMCs. This CDR3 reads CASSELDFAEQFF. The CDR3 region has the DNA TGTGCCAGCAGTGAATTAGATTTCGCGGAGCAGTTCTTC.